This is a list of T cell receptor beta chains from one sample in a study of T cells after yellow fever vaccination. TCRdb called the 5' RACE reads again in MiXCR, with one record for every CDR3 protein. The table records around 310,000 distinct CDR3 sequences, roughly 8.7% of them present only once. Sequencing was performed on PBMCs, taken on the day of the first yellow fever vaccination. The receptors stem from a man aged 18 to 29 who received the YFV17D yellow fever vaccine. CDR3s include the opening cysteine and the closing phenylalanine or tryptophan. A D gene is named only where the DNA matches it firmly. Rows give clone size only sometimes, using once, few, many, or a class for an expanded clone.

TRBV4-1,NA,TRBJ2-7,few,TGCGCCAGCAGCCAAGAAGGATCGGGGATCGGCGAGCAGTACTTC,CASSQEGSGIGEQYF
TRBV7-9,TRBD2,TRBJ2-2,NA,TGTGCCAGCAGCCCGTGGGGGGGAGTTCGTACCGGGGAGCTGTTTTTT,CASSPWGGVRTGELFF
TRBV7-2,TRBD1,TRBJ2-5,many,TGTGCCAGCAGCTCACCCCGGGACAGACAAGAGACCCAGTACTTC,CASSSPRDRQETQYF
TRBV28,NA,TRBJ1-6,few,TGTGCCAGCACCACGCTGGGGTATAATTCACCCCTCCACTTT,CASTTLGYNSPLHF
TRBV29-1,NA,TRBJ1-4,few,TGCAGCGTTGCCCTCCTTGCAACTAATGAAAAACTGTTTTTT,CSVALLATNEKLFF
TRBV6-1,NA,TRBJ2-5,NA,TGTGCCAGCAGGCAAGGAGGGTGGGGGTCGAGGGAGACCCAGTACTTC,CASRQGGWGSRETQYF
TRBV23-1,NA,TRBJ1-2,few,TGCGCCAGCAGTCAATTTAGCCAGAAACCCTATGGCTACACCTTC,CASSQFSQKPYGYTF
TRBV7-2,TRBD1,TRBJ1-1,many,TGTGCCAGCAGCTTAGGGACAGGGAGGAGGAAAGCTTTCTTT,CASSLGTGRRKAFF
TRBV9,NA,TRBJ1-1,NA,TGTGCCAGCAGCGTCGGTTCCAGGGGTGACACTGAAGCTTTCTTT,CASSVGSRGDTEAFF
TRBV19,TRBD1,TRBJ1-1,few,TGTGCCAGTATCGACAGGGGACACACTGAAGCTTTCTTT,CASIDRGHTEAFF
TRBV6-5,TRBD2,TRBJ2-3,NA,TGTGCCAGCAGTTACGGCTCTAGCGGGAACACAGATACGCAGTATTTT,CASSYGSSGNTDTQYF
TRBV18,NA,TRBJ1-1,few,TGTGCCAGCTCACCACCTTACATTCCGGGACGGAACACTGAAGCTTTCTTT,CASSPPYIPGRNTEAFF
TRBV7-2,NA,TRBJ2-3,few,TGTGCCAGCAGCGGACGGGACGGACCCACAGATACGCAGTATTTT,CASSGRDGPTDTQYF
TRBV6-6,NA,TRBJ2-7,NA,TGTGCCAGCAGTTACCAACCAATCGAGCAGTACTTC,CASSYQPIEQYF
TRBV20-1,TRBD2,TRBJ2-1,NA,TGCAGTGCTAGAGACGGGGGGGCCTCGAGAGAGCAGTTCTTC,CSARDGGASREQFF
TRBV7-2,TRBD2,TRBJ2-5,NA,TGTGCCAGCAGCTTAGGACTAGCGATAGAGACCCAGTACTTC,CASSLGLAIETQYF
TRBV11-2,NA,TRBJ1-2,many,TGTGCCAGCAGCTTAGATAGGAGTGGCTACACCTTC,CASSLDRSGYTF
TRBV7-2,NA,TRBJ1-4,NA,TGTGCCAGCAGCTTAGGGGGTTGGGGGGCATATGAAAAACTGTTTTTT,CASSLGGWGAYEKLFF
TRBV10-3,TRBD2,TRBJ2-3,few,TGTGCCACCTGTCCCGGGACAGCGACTAGCGGGGGGCCCACCCACCCTCAGTATTTT,CATCPGTATSGGPTHPQYF
TRBV7-6,TRBD2,TRBJ2-3,few,TGTGCCAGCAGCAAGCTAATAGCGGGGGCCACAGATACGCAGTATTTT,CASSKLIAGATDTQYF
TRBV11-2,NA,TRBJ2-1,few,TGTGCCAGCAGCCCGGGGACTGCCCAACGCAATGAGCAGTTCTTC,CASSPGTAQRNEQFF
TRBV6-1,NA,TRBJ1-4,few,TGTGCCAGCAGCCCAGTTAGGGGGACTAATGAAAAACTGTTTTTT,CASSPVRGTNEKLFF
TRBV20-1,TRBD1,TRBJ2-3,few,TGCAGTGCTATGGTCGGGACAGGGACGGATACGCAGTATTTT,CSAMVGTGTDTQYF
TRBV5-4,TRBD1,TRBJ2-7,few,TGTGCCAGCAGCTTGTGGCAGGGGGTCCTTTACGAGCAGTACTTC,CASSLWQGVLYEQYF
TRBV4-1,NA,TRBJ1-5,NA,TGCGCCAGCAGCCAAATTGAGGGACCTCAGCCCCAGCATTTT,CASSQIEGPQPQHF
TRBV19,NA,TRBJ1-2,NA,TGTGCCAGTAGTTCTAACGGTCGTGGTGGCTACACCTTC,CASSSNGRGGYTF
TRBV24-1,NA,TRBJ2-5,many,TGTGCCACCAGTGACCCGGACAGCCCCTCAGAGACCCAGTACTTC,CATSDPDSPSETQYF
TRBV12-3/TRBV12-4,NA,TRBJ2-7,NA,TGTGCCAGCAGTTTAGCGGCGATCGAGCAGTACTTC,CASSLAAIEQYF
TRBV2,TRBD1,TRBJ2-1,few,TGTGCCAGCAGAGAGGACAGGGGGCCCCTAGCGGGGAGGAATGAGCAGTTCTTC,CASREDRGPLAGRNEQFF